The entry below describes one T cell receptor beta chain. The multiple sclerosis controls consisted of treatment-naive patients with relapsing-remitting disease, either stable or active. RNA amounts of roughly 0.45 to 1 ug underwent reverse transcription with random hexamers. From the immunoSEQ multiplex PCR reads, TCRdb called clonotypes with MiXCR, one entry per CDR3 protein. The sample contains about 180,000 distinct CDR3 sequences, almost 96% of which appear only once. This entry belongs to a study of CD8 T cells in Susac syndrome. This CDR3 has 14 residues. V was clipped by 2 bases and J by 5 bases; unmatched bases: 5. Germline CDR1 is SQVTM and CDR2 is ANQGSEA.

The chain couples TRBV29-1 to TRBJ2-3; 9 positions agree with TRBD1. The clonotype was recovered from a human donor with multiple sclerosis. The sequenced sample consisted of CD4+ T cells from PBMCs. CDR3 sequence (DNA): TGCAGCGTTGAAACAGGGGGCTCCGGAGATACGCAGTATTTT. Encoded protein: CSVETGGSGDTQYF.